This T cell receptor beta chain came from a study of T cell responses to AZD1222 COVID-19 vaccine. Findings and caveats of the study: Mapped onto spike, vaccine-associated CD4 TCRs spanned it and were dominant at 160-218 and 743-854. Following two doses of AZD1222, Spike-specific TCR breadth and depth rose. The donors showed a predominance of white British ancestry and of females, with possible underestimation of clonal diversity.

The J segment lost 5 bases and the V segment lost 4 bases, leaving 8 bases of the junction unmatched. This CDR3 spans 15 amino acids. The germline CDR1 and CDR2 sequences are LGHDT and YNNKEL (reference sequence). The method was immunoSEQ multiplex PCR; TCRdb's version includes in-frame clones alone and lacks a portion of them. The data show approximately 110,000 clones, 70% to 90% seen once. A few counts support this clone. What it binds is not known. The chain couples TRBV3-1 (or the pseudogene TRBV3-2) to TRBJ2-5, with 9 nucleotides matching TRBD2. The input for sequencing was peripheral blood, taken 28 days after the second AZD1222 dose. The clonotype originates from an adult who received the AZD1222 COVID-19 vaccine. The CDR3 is CASSPGAGGMETQYF. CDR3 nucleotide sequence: TGTGCCAGCAGCCCCGGAGCGGGAGGAATGGAGACCCAGTACTTC.